Below are 17 T cell receptor beta chains sequenced from a single sample in a study of molecular identifiers for immune sequencing clone quantification. Each CDR3 protein gets one entry after TCRdb re-called the PCR reads with MiXCR. The repertoire consists of about 65,000 distinct CDR3 sequences, with less than 20% occurring once and the leading ten covering approximately 1.5%. Sequencing was carried out using naive CD8+ T cells from blood, with Jurkat cell RNA spiked in. Subset specified: FACS-sorted CD8+CD4-CCR7+CD45RA+ naive T cells. Source of these receptors: a human donor in good health. Some libraries in this study had Jurkat cell RNA spiked in.

Comments on this clonotype: Likely a read error: the CDR3 ends without its conserved phenylalanine or tryptophan. The chain links TRBV27 to TRBJ1-1; maybe TRBD1 (5 bases). V lost 6 bases to trimming and J lost 2 bases, with 10 bases between them. Germline-derived CDR1 and CDR2 are MNHEY and SMNVEV (reference sequence). The CDR3 contains 13 residues. As DNA, the CDR3 is TGTGCCAGCAGGCTCGGGGGTAACACTGAAGCTTTCCTT. This sequence encodes CASRLGGNTEAFL.

This clonotype was detected many times. The chain links TRBV6-6 to TRBJ1-1; the match to TRBD1 covers 8 bases. Germline trimming cut 2 bases from V and 11 bases from J; bases unmatched to any gene: 7. CDR1 and CDR2 (germline): MNHNY, SVGAGI (reference sequence). This CDR3 has 13 residues. The CDR3 is CASSYTGQGGAFF. CDR3 coding DNA: TGTGCCAGCAGTTACACCGGACAGGGTGGGGCTTTCTTT.

This clonotype was seen ten or more times. CDR3 protein: CASSPRLLAANTGELFF. The DNA for the CDR3 is TGCGCCAGCAGCCCCCGCTTACTAGCGGCGAACACCGGGGAGCTGTTTTTT. The genes are TRBV4-1 and TRBJ2-2; TRBD2 matches 8 bases. J lost 0 bases, V lost 4 bases, and 7 bases had no gene match. Looked up from germline, CDR1 is MGHRA and CDR2 is YSYEKL. This CDR3 contains 17 residues.

The sample holds a few counts of this clonotype. A much larger clone lies a single base off, so this may be a read error. The V and J genes are TRBV27 and TRBJ2-7, with TRBD1 matching over 7 bases. From germline, CDR1 is MNHEY and CDR2 SMNVEV (reference sequence). The CDR3 sequence is 16 residues long. DNA of the CDR3: TGTGCCAGCAGTTTATCCGAGGGGGCGCGCTCCTACGGGCAGTACTTC. It translates to CASSLSEGARSYGQYF.

In its sample, this clonotype was seen many times. The chain employs TRBV3-1 and TRBJ2-7; D gene uncertain. Germline V lookup: CDR1 LGHDT, CDR2 YNNKEL (reference sequence). The CDR3 contains 14 residues. V shed 1 base and J shed 6 bases, with 13 bases lying between them. The CDR3 coding sequence is TGTGCCAGCAGCCAAGTCGCGCAAACGGGCGAGCAGTACTTC. Translation: CASSQVAQTGEQYF.

This clonotype was recorded many times. The chain has TRBV7-2 and TRBJ2-7; 11 bases are shared with TRBD2. Germline V lookup: CDR1 SGHTA, CDR2 FQGNSA. The CDR3 is 14 amino acids. V lost 6 bases and J lost 3; bases outside the gene matches: 4. CDR3 sequence reads: CASRPGTSGYEQYF. The CDR3 nucleotides are TGTGCCAGCAGACCCGGGACTAGCGGCTACGAGCAGTACTTC.

Only a few counts were recorded for this clonotype. The chain couples TRBV12-5 to TRBJ2-3; D is uncertain. The CDR3 contains 12 residues. The V end was cut by 7 bases, the J end by 10 bases, with 15 bases between. Germline CDR1 is LGHNT and CDR2 is FRNRAP. The CDR3 reads CASDTKPTPQYF. The CDR3 DNA follows: TGTGCTAGTGACACAAAACCAACTCCGCAGTATTTT. The variable domain in full, completed from reference TRBV12-5 and TRBJ2-3, reads DARVTQTPRHKVTEMGQEVTMRCQPILGHNTVFWYRQTMMQGLELLAYFRNRAPLDDSGMPKDRFSAEMPDATLATLKIQPSEPRDSAVYFCASDTKPTPQYFGPGTRLTVL.

In regard to this clonotype: This sequence may be a read error, since a much larger clone differs from it by one base. Given the absence of the conserved phenylalanine or tryptophan at the CDR3 end, a read error is likely. The limits of the CDR3 on the DNA are not certain, so only TCRdb's listed CDR3 is given. The chain is built from TRBV30 and TRBJ2-5; TRBD1 was called by the table and not checked on the DNA. A total of 14 residues make up the CDR3, ends included. CDR1 and CDR2 (germline): GTSNPN, SVGIG (reference sequence). CDR3 sequence reads: CAWSVGAGPETRYL.

This clonotype was detected a few times. The V gene is TRBV5-1, the J gene TRBJ2-1; the D gene is possibly TRBD2 (5 bases). V was trimmed by 4 bases and J by 8 bases, leaving 22 bases between them. The CDR3 is 16 amino acids. Germline V gene sequence: CDR1 SGHRS, CDR2 YFSETQ. The CDR3, as DNA: TGCGCCAGCAGCCTACAAGGCCCGGAGGTCGAGGATGAGCAGTTCTTC. Its translation is CASSLQGPEVEDEQFF.

For this clonotype: A junction end diverges from the germline sequence, so it may reflect a read error. CDR3 protein: CACSLVGAGETQYF. The CDR3 DNA reads as TGTGCCTGCAGCTTAGTCGGTGCAGGAGAGACCCAGTACTTC. The chain is built from TRBV7-9 and TRBJ2-5; no clear D gene. CDR1 is SEHNR, CDR2 FQNEAQ, per germline (reference sequence). The CDR3 has 14 residues.

This clonotype was seen repeatedly, ten times or more. This chain uses TRBV9 with TRBJ2-7, with a weak D call TRBD2 (5 bases). The germline V gene has CDR1 SGDLS and CDR2 YYNGEE. The CDR3 is 14 residues long. Trimming shortened V by 0 bases and J by 6 bases, and 13 bases separated the two germline ends. CDR3 bases: TGTGCCAGCAGCGTAGTCCCGGGGAGCCGCGAGCAGTACTTC. As protein: CASSVVPGSREQYF. Full variable domain (missing parts from reference TRBV9 and TRBJ2-7): DSGVTQTPKHLITATGQRVTLRCSPRSGDLSVYWYQQSLDQGLQFLIQYYNGEERAKGNILERFSAQQFPDLHSELNLSSLELGDSALYFCASSVVPGSREQYFGPGTRLTVT.

Notes on this clonotype: A much bigger clone sits one base away, suggesting this may be a read error. The chain uses TRBV5-6 and TRBJ2-7; perhaps TRBD1 as D (5 bases). Germline lookup yields CDR1 SGHDT and CDR2 YYEEEE. The CDR3 sequence is 13 residues long. The DNA for the CDR3 is TGTGCCAGGAGCTCTACTCCAGGGTACGAGCAGTACTTC. Translating gives CARSSTPGYEQYF.

This clonotype has a count of ten or more. The V call is TRBV2, the J call TRBJ2-3; TRBD2 matches 9 bases. The CDR3 totals 12 residues. With V trimmed by 11 bases and J by 7 bases, 7 bases remained unmatched. CDR1 and CDR2 (germline): SNHLY, FYNNEI. The CDR3 DNA reads TGTGCCGGGGGACTAGCAGGGAATACGCAGTATTTT. Protein: CAGGLAGNTQYF.

This clonotype was observed many times. The chain joins TRBV14 to TRBJ2-7, with D tentatively TRBD1 or TRBD2 (5 bases each). Germline-derived CDR1 and CDR2 are SGHDN and FVKESK. This CDR3 has 15 residues. The V end was cut by 0 bases, the J end by 0 bases, with 9 bases between. In DNA form, the CDR3 reads TGTGCCAGCAGCCAAGAGGCAGGGAGCTCCTACGAGCAGTACTTC. Its protein is CASSQEAGSSYEQYF.

About this clonotype: Sequence at one end of the junction differs from germline and may be a read error. This chain joins TRBV5-3 and TRBJ2-5; 7 bases are a match to TRBD2. TRBV5-3 is flagged as an ORF with uncertain function. The CDR3 covers 17 residues. The CDR3 nucleotides are TGTGCCAGCAGCTTGGCCGTGGCGGGAGTGGGTTGGGAGACCCAGTACTTC. This codes for CASSLAVAGVGWETQYF.

A word on this clonotype: This could be a read error, since a much larger clone is one nucleotide away. The CDR3 nucleotides are TGTGCCAGCAACCCACCGGGACAGGGTAACGAGCGGTACTTC. Translated: CASNPPGQGNERYF. The chain couples TRBV11-2 to TRBJ2-7; TRBD1 agrees at 9 bases. The CDR3 totals 14 residues. Germline V lookup: CDR1 SGHAT, CDR2 FQNNGV.

This clonotype was seen ten or more times. The chain carries TRBV20-1 and TRBJ2-3, with TRBD2 identical over 9 bases. CDR1 DFQATT and CDR2 SNEGSKA come from the germline V gene (reference sequence). The CDR3 runs to 19 residues. Trimming at V came to 0 bases and at J to 4 bases, leaving 17 bases not matched to a gene. CDR3: CSARDTSLAGEGLADTQYF. CDR3 DNA: TGCAGTGCTAGAGACACCTCCTTAGCGGGAGAGGGTTTAGCAGATACGCAGTATTTT.